The T cell receptor beta chain under discussion was sequenced for a study of cytomegalovirus exposure and HLA in healthy donors. 60 Vbeta and 13 Jbeta primers were used in PCR. TCRdb's table, derived via immunoSEQ multiplex PCR, lists solely in-frame clones and lacks some. This table holds 130,000 or so clones, approximately 70% found once. As for the donors, each was a healthy bone marrow donor. Comment on this clone: The antigen remains unidentified.

This CDR3 is 13 amino acids long. Germline assignment: CDR1 SNHLY and CDR2 FYNNEI. J lost 2 bases, V lost 8 bases, and 3 bases had no gene match. Findings and limits, study-wide: An Asian-associated ancestry cluster reportedly showed fewer N-insertions than the approximately 650-donor mean in a later analysis. An analysis done earlier found most TCR beta V segments productive about 87% or about 30% of the time.

V usage is TRBV2 and J usage is TRBJ2-1; 7 nucleotides align to TRBD1. The TCR sequence derives from a woman aged 55-70 years in good health and CMV-seronegative. The sequenced sample consisted of PBMCs. In DNA form, the CDR3 reads TGTGCCAGCGGGCAGGGGGCCTACAATGAGCAGTTCTTC. Translation gives CASGQGAYNEQFF.